Shown below are 12 T cell receptor beta chains from a single sample sequenced in a study of OX40 agonist ivuxolimab in advanced cancers. Method: immunoSEQ multiplex PCR; TCRdb's copy keeps in-frame clones and lacks some. The data show about 40,000 clones, 88% seen once. The material was CD4+ or CD8+ T cells sorted from blood, obtained in a trial of the OX40 agonist ivuxolimab. The source is an adult with an advanced solid tumor such as melanoma, head and neck, liver or kidney cancer.

Only one count was recorded for this clone. This chain joins TRBV30 and TRBJ2-2; 8 nucleotides align to TRBD2. This CDR3 is 17 amino acids long. The J segment lost 3 bases and the V segment lost 3 bases, leaving 12 bases of the junction unmatched. Per the germline V gene, CDR1 is GTSNPN and CDR2 is SVGIG (reference sequence). In DNA, the CDR3 is TGTGCCTGGAGGGATCTAGCGGGCCGGGGAGACACCGGGGAGCTGTTTTTT. Its protein is CAWRDLAGRGDTGELFF.

J is TRBJ2-5 and V is TRBV28, with D perhaps TRBD1 (5 bases). CDR1 and CDR2 (germline): MDHEN, SYDVKM. V shed 4 bases and J shed 5 bases, with 23 bases lying between them. The CDR3 is 17 amino acids. Written as DNA, the CDR3 is TGTGCCAGCAGTTCTAGACAGTCTTTAAAATTCGGGGAGACCCAGTACTTC. Translated: CASSSRQSLKFGETQYF.

The chain is built from TRBV6-4 and TRBJ2-1; D gene uncertain. Germline loops: CDR1 MRHNA, CDR2 SNTAGT. This CDR3 comprises 15 residues. Deletions cut 0 bases from V and 2 bases from J, with 8 bases between. CDR3 in DNA: TGTGCCAGCAGTGACTCGCTAGTCCCCTACAATGAGCAGTTCTTC. Translation gives CASSDSLVPYNEQFF.

The rearrangement joins TRBV27 to TRBJ2-1; TRBD2 matches at 7 bases. Germline lookup yields CDR1 MNHEY and CDR2 SMNVEV (reference sequence). The V segment lost 6 bases and the J segment 3 bases; nucleotides outside the gene matches: 11. This CDR3 is 16 amino acids long. For the CDR3, the DNA is TGTGCCAGCAGCTCCTGGCCGACTAGCCTCTACAATGAGCAGTTCTTC. Protein product: CASSSWPTSLYNEQFF.

This rearrangement joins TRBV6-5 to TRBJ1-3; TRBD1 might be the D (5 bases). V shed 0 bases and J shed 0 bases, with 9 bases lying between them. The CDR3 is made up of 16 amino acids. Germline V gene sequence: CDR1 MNHEY, CDR2 SVGAGI. CDR3 sequence: CASSYSPGSSGNTIYF. As DNA, the CDR3 is TGTGCCAGCAGTTACTCGCCAGGGAGCTCTGGAAACACCATATATTTT.

This clone showed up just a few times. This chain links TRBV28 with TRBJ1-2, with D perhaps TRBD1 (6 bases). This CDR3 is built from 16 residues. V lost 6 bases to trimming and J lost 1 base, with 18 bases between them. CDR1 is MDHEN and CDR2 is SYDVKM in the germline V gene. The CDR3 DNA sequence: TGTGCCAGCAGCCCTCCACCGACAGGTTATAACTATGGCTACACCTTC. It is translated as CASSPPPTGYNYGYTF.

CDR3 coding DNA: TGTGCCAGCAGTAAAGATTGGACTGAAGCTTTCTTT. As protein: CASSKDWTEAFF. This chain connects TRBV6-6 to TRBJ1-1; D is undetermined. Trimming pared 5 bases from V and 5 bases from J, leaving 9 bases between. CDR1 is MNHNY, CDR2 SVGAGI, per germline (reference sequence). This CDR3 comprises 12 residues.

The chain combines TRBV4-1 with TRBJ1-3; D remains ambiguous. The CDR3 runs to 17 residues. From germline, CDR1 is MGHRA and CDR2 YSYEKL. Deletions cut 0 bases from V and 7 bases from J, with 19 bases between. The CDR3 DNA is TGCGCCAGCAGCCAAGACGCCAACGTGGGCCGGTTCAACACCATATATTTT. Translation: CASSQDANVGRFNTIYF.

This clone was seen just once. This chain connects TRBV6-1 to TRBJ2-7, with a weak D call TRBD2 (6 bases). Trimming left V 2 bases short and J 2 bases short, with 13 bases between. The CDR3 extends over 15 amino acids. Per the germline V gene, CDR1 is MNHNS and CDR2 is SASEGT. CDR3 coding DNA: TGTGCCAGCAGTGAAACGGGACTCACGGCCTACGAGCAGTACTTC. It encodes CASSETGLTAYEQYF.

The CDR3 DNA is TGTGCCAGCAGTGCCATATCCCCTAGTGGGATCACAGATACGCAGTATTTT. Translated: CASSAISPSGITDTQYF. The V and J genes are TRBV27 and TRBJ2-3; D gene uncertain. Between the trimmed V and J ends, which lost 5 bases and 2 bases, there was a span of 20 bases. The CDR3 contains 17 residues. Germline V lookup: CDR1 MNHEY, CDR2 SMNVEV (reference sequence).

The chain carries TRBV25-1 and TRBJ2-5; 11 bases align to TRBD1. This CDR3 has 16 amino acids. With V trimmed by 4 bases and J by 2 bases, 6 bases remained unmatched. Germline CDR1 MGHDK, CDR2 SYGVNS. As DNA, the CDR3 is TGTGCCAGCAGTGGCCCGGGACAGGGGGATCAAGAGACCCAGTACTTC. It specifies CASSGPGQGDQETQYF.

This clone was detected ten times or more. The chain recombines TRBV27 with TRBJ2-7; no clear D. This CDR3 has 15 amino acids. The V end was cut by 1 base, the J end by 3 bases, with 13 bases between. Germline V gives CDR1 MNHEY, CDR2 SMNVEV (reference sequence). In nucleotides, the CDR3 is TGTGCCAGCAGTTTATATCTGGGAACCGACTACGAGCAGTACTTC. Translated: CASSLYLGTDYEQYF.